A selection of T cell receptor beta chains follows, all from one sample in a study of cytotoxic CD8 clonotypes in ibrutinib-treated CLL. TCRdb's table, derived via immunoSEQ multiplex PCR, lists solely in-frame clones and lacks some. The sample has around 200,000 clones; roughly 73% are singletons. The sequencing here drew on PBMCs, taken after 12 months of ibrutinib treatment. These receptors were taken from a human donor with chronic lymphocytic leukemia. CDR3s include the opening cysteine and the closing phenylalanine or tryptophan. The order of the fields is V gene, D gene, J gene, clone size, CDR3 DNA, CDR3 protein. A D gene is named only where the DNA matches it firmly. A row's size may be missing; if present it is once, few, many or a size class.

V: TRBV5-4
D: .
J: TRBJ2-5
size: few
DNA: TGTGCCAGCGGAGGGAAGAACAGCAAAGAGACCCAGTACTTC
CDR3: CASGGKNSKETQYF

V: TRBV5-1
D: .
J: TRBJ2-7
size: .
DNA: TGCGCCAGCAGCCCGGAACCTCCGACCTCCTACGAGCAGTACTTC
CDR3: CASSPEPPTSYEQYF

V: TRBV5-1
D: .
J: TRBJ1-4
size: .
DNA: TGCGCCAGCAGCCCGGCCGGGCAGCTTAATGAAAAACTGTTTTTT
CDR3: CASSPAGQLNEKLFF

V: TRBV7-6
D: .
J: TRBJ2-2
size: .
DNA: TGTGCCAGCAGCCAATGGGCAGGGACCGGGGAGCTGTTTTTT
CDR3: CASSQWAGTGELFF

V: TRBV11-2
D: TRBD2
J: TRBJ2-5
size: .
DNA: TGTGCCAGCAGCACCTGGGGGGGACGAGAGACCCAGTACTTC
CDR3: CASSTWGGRETQYF

V: TRBV2
D: .
J: TRBJ2-1
size: once
DNA: TGTGCCAGCAGTGGCGGCGTGGAGCTAGCGTTTGAGCAGTTCTTC
CDR3: CASSGGVELAFEQFF

V: TRBV7-9
D: .
J: TRBJ1-1
size: .
DNA: TGTGCCAGCAGTCGACAGAACACTGAAGCTTTCTTT
CDR3: CASSRQNTEAFF

V: TRBV4-1
D: .
J: TRBJ2-7
size: .
DNA: TGCGCCAGCCTCACAGGCCCATTCCCTCACTACGAGCAGTACTTC
CDR3: CASLTGPFPHYEQYF

V: TRBV4-1
D: .
J: TRBJ1-3
size: .
DNA: TGCGCCAGCAGCCAAGATAGGGCTAGGGGGTACACCATATATTTT
CDR3: CASSQDRARGYTIYF

V: TRBV30
D: TRBD1
J: TRBJ1-6
size: .
DNA: TGTGCCTGGACTCAGGACAGGGTTTTTCTTTCACCCCTCCACTTT
CDR3: CAWTQDRVFLSPLHF

V: TRBV15
D: .
J: TRBJ2-4
size: .
DNA: TGTGCCACCAGCAGAGATATTTCTGTGGCACCGGTGGACATTCAGTACTTC
CDR3: CATSRDISVAPVDIQYF

V: TRBV10-2
D: TRBD1
J: TRBJ2-3
size: .
DNA: TGCGCCAGCAGCACAGGGGTTTGGACAGATACGCAGTATTTT
CDR3: CASSTGVWTDTQYF

V: TRBV13
D: TRBD2
J: TRBJ2-1
size: .
DNA: TGTGCCAGCAGCTTAAAGCGGGGGGGCCAAACCTCCTACAATGAGCAGTTCTTC
CDR3: CASSLKRGGQTSYNEQFF

V: TRBV18
D: .
J: TRBJ2-1
size: .
DNA: TGTGCCAGCTCACGGCTCCCGGAGGTTTCCTACAATGAGCAGTTCTTC
CDR3: CASSRLPEVSYNEQFF

V: TRBV7-9
D: TRBD1
J: TRBJ2-5
size: .
DNA: TGTGCCAGCAGCCGGGGACAGTCTCAAGAGACCCAGTACTTC
CDR3: CASSRGQSQETQYF

V: TRBV7-9
D: .
J: TRBJ2-7
size: .
DNA: TGTGCCAGCAGCTTCGCTTTGGCCTACGAGCAGTACTTC
CDR3: CASSFALAYEQYF

V: TRBV4-2
D: TRBD1
J: TRBJ1-1
size: .
DNA: TGTGCCAGCAGCCAAGATAGGCTCAGGGGGGTCACTGAAGCTTTCTTT
CDR3: CASSQDRLRGVTEAFF

V: TRBV5-1
D: TRBD1
J: TRBJ1-1
size: .
DNA: TGCGCCAGCAGCAAGGGACAGGTCACTGAAGCTTTCTTT
CDR3: CASSKGQVTEAFF

V: TRBV5-8
D: .
J: TRBJ1-1
size: .
DNA: TGTGCCAGCAGCTTGATCAGGGACACTGAAGCTTTCTTT
CDR3: CASSLIRDTEAFF

V: TRBV6-6
D: .
J: TRBJ2-7
size: .
DNA: TGTGCCAGCAGTTCGGGGGCGCGAGAGCAGTACTTC
CDR3: CASSSGAREQYF

V: TRBV2
D: .
J: TRBJ2-3
size: .
DNA: TGTGCCACCCGGCCATCAGGGACCTTGAATACGCAGTATTTT
CDR3: CATRPSGTLNTQYF

V: TRBV10-1
D: .
J: TRBJ2-2
size: .
DNA: TGCGCCAGCAGTGACCCCACCGGGGAGCTGTTTTTT
CDR3: CASSDPTGELFF

V: TRBV25-1
D: TRBD2
J: TRBJ2-5
size: .
DNA: TGTGCCAGCAGTGAATGGGCAAGCGGGGCCGAGACCCAGTACTTC
CDR3: CASSEWASGAETQYF

V: TRBV6-6
D: TRBD1
J: TRBJ1-1
size: .
DNA: TGTGCCAGCAGTTACTCGACAGGGTGGGAAGCTTTCTTT
CDR3: CASSYSTGWEAFF

V: TRBV7-6
D: .
J: TRBJ2-1
size: few
DNA: TGTGCCAGCAGCTTAAGTGGACAGAGCTCCTACAATGAGCAGTTCTTC
CDR3: CASSLSGQSSYNEQFF

V: TRBV5-1
D: .
J: TRBJ1-1
size: .
DNA: TGCGCCAGCAGCTTGGTTTCCCGGGACACTGAAGCTTTCTTT
CDR3: CASSLVSRDTEAFF

V: TRBV11-2
D: .
J: TRBJ2-7
size: .
DNA: TGTGCCAGCAGCTTAGTGGTGGGCGGACAGACCTACGAGCAGTACTTC
CDR3: CASSLVVGGQTYEQYF

V: TRBV6-5
D: .
J: TRBJ2-7
size: .
DNA: TGTGCCAGCAGTTACTCGGTCAGGGAAGGTGGGGCCGAGCAGTACTTC
CDR3: CASSYSVREGGAEQYF

V: TRBV5-3
D: TRBD1
J: TRBJ2-7
size: .
DNA: TGTGCCAGAAGCTTGGATTCGGTTACCTACCAGTCTACAGGGGGCAACGAGCAGTACTTC
CDR3: CARSLDSVTYQSTGGNEQYF

V: TRBV19
D: TRBD2
J: TRBJ2-7
size: few
DNA: TGTGCCAGTAGCGCTACTAGCGGGCGCTCCTACGAGCAGTACTTC
CDR3: CASSATSGRSYEQYF

V: TRBV29-1
D: TRBD2
J: TRBJ2-3
size: .
DNA: TGCAGCGTTTGGGAGGGTACAGATACGCAGTATTTT
CDR3: CSVWEGTDTQYF

V: TRBV11-3
D: .
J: TRBJ2-3
size: .
DNA: TGTGCCAGCAGCTTAGTTATGGGGCCAGCTCCAGATACGCAGTATTTT
CDR3: CASSLVMGPAPDTQYF

V: TRBV30
D: .
J: TRBJ2-5
size: .
DNA: TGTGCCTGGAGTGTAGGTAGGGGGGGAGAGACCCAGTACTTC
CDR3: CAWSVGRGGETQYF

V: TRBV4-1
D: TRBD2
J: TRBJ2-1
size: .
DNA: TGCGCCAGCAGCCAAGAAGTGTTAAGCGGGGGGGCTGGGGTCTTC
CDR3: CASSQEVLSGGAGVF

V: TRBV11-2
D: .
J: TRBJ2-7
size: .
DNA: TGTGCCAGCAGCCTGAGACGGGCAGGGGAATCCTACGAGCAGTACTTC
CDR3: CASSLRRAGESYEQYF

V: TRBV19
D: .
J: TRBJ2-2
size: .
DNA: TGTGCCAGTAGTATCGGGACCCTTTACACCGGGGAGCTGTTTTTT
CDR3: CASSIGTLYTGELFF

V: TRBV7-9
D: TRBD1
J: TRBJ2-7
size: .
DNA: TGTGCCAGCAGAGACGGACAGGGGACCTACGAGCAGTACTTC
CDR3: CASRDGQGTYEQYF

V: TRBV4-1
D: TRBD2
J: TRBJ2-2
size: .
DNA: TGCGCCAGCAGCCAAAACGGGGGGGCTGGAACCGGGGAGCTGTTTTTT
CDR3: CASSQNGGAGTGELFF

V: TRBV2
D: .
J: TRBJ1-5
size: .
DNA: TGTGCCAGCAGGGACAGCAATCAGCCCCAGCATTTT
CDR3: CASRDSNQPQHF

V: TRBV6-6
D: .
J: TRBJ1-1
size: .
DNA: TGTGCCAGCAGTTACCCCGGACAGCCCGAAGCTTTCTTT
CDR3: CASSYPGQPEAFF

V: TRBV5-1
D: TRBD2
J: TRBJ2-2
size: .
DNA: TGCGCCAGCAGCTTGGGACTAGCGGACACCGGGGAGCTGTTTTTT
CDR3: CASSLGLADTGELFF

V: TRBV6-6
D: .
J: TRBJ1-2
size: .
DNA: TGTGCCAGCAGTTACTCAGGGACTGGGGGCTACACCTTC
CDR3: CASSYSGTGGYTF

V: TRBV7-3
D: .
J: TRBJ2-7
size: .
DNA: TGTGCCAGCAGCCCCACGGGCTTTTCCTACGAGCAGTACTTC
CDR3: CASSPTGFSYEQYF

V: TRBV2
D: .
J: TRBJ2-7
size: .
DNA: TGTGCCAGCAGTGGGTCAGGGACGGCGCACGAGCAGTACTTC
CDR3: CASSGSGTAHEQYF

V: TRBV15
D: .
J: TRBJ1-2
size: .
DNA: TGTGCCACCAGCACCCCAGGGCTCCGCGCCTATGGCTACACCTTC
CDR3: CATSTPGLRAYGYTF

V: TRBV6-4
D: TRBD2
J: TRBJ2-1
size: .
DNA: TGTGCCAGCAGAAGGACTAGCGGGGGGAAATACAATGAGCAGTTCTTC
CDR3: CASRRTSGGKYNEQFF

V: TRBV2
D: .
J: TRBJ2-5
size: .
DNA: TGTGCCAGCAGTCCCAACAGTGGAGAGACCCAGTACTTC
CDR3: CASSPNSGETQYF

V: TRBV5-1
D: TRBD2
J: TRBJ2-1
size: .
DNA: TGCGCCAGCAGCTTGTTCGGGACTAGCGGCAATGAGCAGTTCTTC
CDR3: CASSLFGTSGNEQFF

V: TRBV7-6
D: .
J: TRBJ1-5
size: few
DNA: TGTGCCAGCAGCCGGGACGTCAATCAGCCCCAGCATTTT
CDR3: CASSRDVNQPQHF

V: TRBV5-4
D: .
J: TRBJ2-7
size: once
DNA: TGTGCCAGCAGGTTGGACGGAAACGAGCAGTACTTC
CDR3: CASRLDGNEQYF

V: TRBV6-5
D: TRBD1
J: TRBJ2-5
size: .
DNA: TGTGCCAGCACTCCCAGGGGGCGCGGGGAGACCCAGTACTTC
CDR3: CASTPRGRGETQYF